Listed below are T cell receptor beta chains from one sample, sequenced in a study of blood T cell repertoires in COVID-19. Profiling relied on immunoSEQ multiplex PCR, and the TCRdb table lists in-frame clones only, not all of them. Here the sample spans some 120,000 clones, more than 75% being singletons. Sequenced sample: peripheral blood. These receptors were taken from a woman in her forties or fifties with acute or convalescent COVID-19. Each CDR3 is given with its conserved first and last residue. The order of the fields is clone size, J gene, D gene, V gene, CDR3 length, CDR3 protein, CDR3 DNA. A D gene is named only where the DNA matches it firmly. Clone size is given for some rows only: seen once, a few or many times, or a class if the clone is expanded.

once,TRBJ1-6,-,TRBV28,15,CASFAQGSPNSPLHF,TGTGCCAGCTTCGCCCAGGGGTCCCCTAATTCACCCCTCCACTTT
-,TRBJ1-2,TRBD1,TRBV7-2,14,CASSYPRTGYGYTF,TGTGCCAGCAGCTACCCTAGGACAGGGTATGGCTACACCTTC
-,TRBJ2-5,TRBD2,TRBV7-2,16,CASSDRRLAGAETQYF,TGTGCCAGCAGCGACAGACGACTAGCGGGGGCGGAGACCCAGTACTTC
-,TRBJ1-1,-,TRBV7-2,13,CASSLPPGTEAFF,TGTGCCAGCAGCCTACCCCCCGGGACTGAAGCTTTCTTT
-,TRBJ1-1,TRBD1,TRBV30,11,CASDRGAEAFF,TGTGCCTCTGACAGGGGAGCCGAAGCTTTCTTT
-,TRBJ1-2,-,TRBV7-2,15,CASSSYRDDYYGYTF,TGTGCCAGCAGCTCCTACAGGGATGATTACTATGGCTACACCTTC
-,TRBJ2-6,TRBD1,TRBV5-6,16,CASSLEGGAGANVLTF,TGTGCCAGCAGCTTGGAAGGGGGCGCTGGGGCCAACGTCCTGACTTTC
-,TRBJ2-1,-,TRBV18,16,CASSLFEIGQYNEQFF,TGTGCCAGCTCACTTTTTGAGATCGGACAGTACAATGAGCAGTTCTTC
-,TRBJ2-3,-,TRBV5-1,17,CASSLYAWTRNADTQYF,TGCGCCAGCAGCTTGTATGCGTGGACACGGAATGCAGATACGCAGTATTTT
-,TRBJ2-5,-,TRBV18,14,CASSHDREEETQYF,TGTGCCAGCTCACACGACAGGGAGGAGGAGACCCAGTACTTC
-,TRBJ1-3,-,TRBV19,13,CATRHISGNTIYF,TGTGCCACTAGACACATTTCTGGAAACACCATATATTTT
-,TRBJ1-1,TRBD1,TRBV4-3,13,CASSREQGTEAFF,TGCGCCAGCAGCCGGGAACAGGGGACTGAAGCTTTCTTT
-,TRBJ2-7,TRBD2,TRBV4-3,15,CASSQAGTTGYEQYF,TGCGCCAGCAGCCAAGCTGGGACTACCGGTTACGAGCAGTACTTC
-,TRBJ1-2,-,TRBV2,12,CASSSPNYGYTF,TGTGCCAGCAGCAGTCCTAACTATGGCTACACCTTC
once,TRBJ1-1,TRBD1,TRBV5-1,13,CASSSGQGARAFF,TGCGCCAGCAGCTCGGGACAGGGGGCGAGAGCTTTCTTT
-,TRBJ2-7,-,TRBV10-3,14,CAISGQGGVDEQYF,TGTGCCATCAGTGGGCAGGGAGGAGTAGACGAGCAGTACTTC
-,TRBJ2-1,TRBD2,TRBV7-2,17,CASTISGRVSNYNEQFF,TGTGCCAGCACCATTAGCGGGAGGGTCTCCAACTACAATGAGCAGTTCTTC
-,TRBJ2-7,TRBD1,TRBV28,13,CASGTGSPYEQYF,TGTGCCAGCGGGACAGGGAGTCCCTACGAGCAGTACTTC
-,TRBJ1-4,-,TRBV11-2,13,CASSLYRDEKLFF,TGTGCCAGCAGCTTATACCGGGATGAAAAACTGTTTTTT
-,TRBJ1-2,TRBD1,TRBV7-2,17,CASSLALLGQGFYGYTF,TGTGCCAGCAGCTTAGCCTTGTTGGGACAGGGCTTCTATGGCTACACCTTC
-,TRBJ1-5,-,TRBV6-2/TRBV6-3,18,CASSLRTGTLNSNQPQHF,TGTGCCAGCAGCCTAAGGACCGGGACACTTAATAGCAATCAGCCCCAGCATTTT
-,TRBJ1-1,TRBD1,TRBV2,14,CANTPGTGEVEAFF,TGTGCCAACACCCCCGGGACAGGGGAGGTTGAAGCTTTCTTT
-,TRBJ2-5,TRBD1,TRBV3-1/TRBV3-2,15,CASSQEWDREETQYF,TGTGCCAGCAGCCAAGAGTGGGACAGGGAAGAGACCCAGTACTTC